The 32 T cell receptor beta chains reported below all come from one sample, sequenced in a study of T cell repertoires in cytomegalovirus infection. Each CDR3 protein is one row after TCRdb ran MiXCR on the reads. The table shows more than 200,000 distinct CDR3 sequences, with 9.1% occurring only once. Input material: PBMCs. The receptor source for this set is a human donor in good health (CMV status not recorded). Some clones in this sample may be carry-over from other donors' samples.

The sample holds many counts of this clonotype. In DNA, the CDR3 is TGTGCCAGCAGCTCAAACCACCTAGCGGGAGGGCCGGAGACCCAGTACTTC. As protein: CASSSNHLAGGPETQYF. V and J are TRBV7-2 and TRBJ2-5, with 12 bases matching TRBD2. The germline V gene encodes CDR1 SGHTA and CDR2 FQGNSA. The CDR3 is 17 amino acids. With 4 bases clipped from V and 5 bases from J, the junction kept 11 bases outside the gene matches.

This clonotype was observed many times. A read error may account for a junction end that differs from germline. The rearrangement uses TRBV7-2 and TRBJ2-3, with 7 nucleotides matching TRBD2. The CDR3 has 14 amino acids. Germline loops: CDR1 SGHTA, CDR2 FQGNSA. The CDR3 DNA follows: TGTGCCAGCAGCGTAGCGGGTCCCACAGATACGCAGTATTTT. It is translated as CASSVAGPTDTQYF.

This clonotype was counted once. A much larger clone lies one base from this, so it may be a read error. The rearrangement uses TRBV7-2 and TRBJ2-3, with 7 nucleotides matching TRBD2. Trimming at V came to 10 bases and at J to 4 bases, leaving 2 bases not matched to a gene. From germline, CDR1 is SGHTA and CDR2 FQGNSA. The CDR3 extends over 11 amino acids. Written as DNA, the CDR3 is TGTGCCAACCGGGGGGCAGATACGCAGTATTTT. Its translation is CANRGADTQYF.

Ten or more counts support this clonotype. This chain connects TRBV7-2 to TRBJ2-1, with 8 nucleotides matching TRBD2. The germline CDR1 and CDR2 sequences are SGHTA and FQGNSA. After removal of 1 base from V and 8 bases from J, the junction contained 7 bases not matched to a gene. The CDR3 covers 15 residues. The DNA of the CDR3 is TGTGCCAGCAGCTTAGATGCGGGAGGAGGGGATGAGCAGTTCTTC. This encodes CASSLDAGGGDEQFF. The full variable domain, in which reference TRBV7-2 and TRBJ2-1 provide the parts outside the CDR3, is GAGVSQSPSNKVTEKGKDVELRCDPISGHTALYWYRQSLGQGLEFLIYFQGNSAPDKSGLPSDRFSAERTGGSVSTLTIQRTQQEDSAVYLCASSLDAGGGDEQFFGPGTRLTVL.

This clonotype was recorded at least ten times. CDR3 DNA: TGTGCCAGCAGACCCACGGGACAGGGGCACTCGGGTACGCAGTATTTT. Amino acids: CASRPTGQGHSGTQYF. The chain has TRBV28 and TRBJ2-3; TRBD1 matches at 10 bases. Germline CDR1 and CDR2: MDHEN and SYDVKM. The trim removed 6 bases at V and 8 bases at J, leaving 14 bases unmatched. This CDR3 region has 16 residues.

The sample holds many counts of this clonotype. The rearrangement links TRBV4-1 to TRBJ2-1; TRBD2 is a possible D gene (5 bases). Germline V gene lookup returns CDR1 MGHRA and CDR2 YSYEKL. The CDR3 is 16 residues long. V shed 0 bases and J shed 7 bases, with 16 bases lying between them. In DNA form, the CDR3 reads TGCGCCAGCAGCCAAGATCCAGCCGCGGGTTTTAATGAGCAGTTCTTC. It yields the protein CASSQDPAAGFNEQFF.

Many counts were recorded for this clonotype. Here the CDR3 DNA reads TGTGCCAGCAGCTTAGGCGTAAGGGGTGGGGCCAACGTCCTGACTTTC. Translated, it gives CASSLGVRGGANVLTF. The chain recombines TRBV7-2 with TRBJ2-6; D is possibly TRBD1 (5 bases). Germline CDR1 SGHTA, CDR2 FQGNSA. This CDR3 comprises 16 residues. Trimming took 1 base from V and 3 from J, leaving 10 bases between them. The full variable domain, its missing parts supplied by reference TRBV7-2 and TRBJ2-6, is GAGVSQSPSNKVTEKGKDVELRCDPISGHTALYWYRQSLGQGLEFLIYFQGNSAPDKSGLPSDRFSAERTGGSVSTLTIQRTQQEDSAVYLCASSLGVRGGANVLTFGAGSRLTVL.

At least ten counts were recorded for this clonotype. The rearrangement links TRBV7-2 to TRBJ1-6; D uncertain. The CDR3 runs to 15 residues. The V end lost 5 bases, the J end lost 5 bases, and 13 bases lay between the germline ends. Per germline, CDR1 SGHTA and CDR2 FQGNSA. DNA for the CDR3: TGTGCCAGCAGCCCCCGTTGGGCAGATAATTCACCCCTCCACTTT. Its protein product is CASSPRWADNSPLHF.

This clonotype was counted ten times or more. A much larger clone lies a single base off, so this may be a read error. The rearrangement links TRBV27 to TRBJ1-1, with TRBD1 matching 7 bases. This CDR3 contains 13 residues. Germline CDR1 and CDR2: MNHEY and SMNVEV (reference sequence). V shed 7 bases and J 1 base; nucleotides not matched to a gene: 3. CDR3 DNA: TGTGCCAGCAAGGACAGGCCGAACACTGAAGCTTTCTTT. Translating it yields CASKDRPNTEAFF.

This clonotype was counted many times. The chain links TRBV28 to TRBJ2-2, with 11 nucleotides matching TRBD1. Trimming at V came to 5 bases and at J to 4 bases, leaving 3 bases not matched to a gene. This CDR3 region has 15 residues. Per germline, CDR1 MDHEN and CDR2 SYDVKM. CDR3 sequence reads: CASSRTGGVTGELFF. The CDR3 region has the DNA TGTGCCAGCAGTCGGACAGGGGGCGTCACCGGGGAGCTGTTTTTT.

In this sample, this clonotype turned up many times. This CDR3 reads CASSATSSYEQYF. The CDR3 DNA follows: TGTGCCAGCAGTGCGACTAGTTCCTACGAGCAGTACTTC. The V and J genes are TRBV28 and TRBJ2-7, with D tentatively TRBD2 (6 bases). This CDR3 has 13 residues. Germline V CDR1 and CDR2: MDHEN, SYDVKM. Trimming pared 5 bases from V and 1 base from J, leaving 9 bases between.

This clonotype was detected ten times or more. In DNA form, the CDR3 reads TGTGCCAGCAGCAGAACAGGGATTCGTGAAAAACTGTTTTTT. Translating it yields CASSRTGIREKLFF. The chain uses TRBV7-2 and TRBJ1-4; D perhaps matches TRBD1 (6 bases). The CDR3 sequence is 14 residues long. Germline V gives CDR1 SGHTA, CDR2 FQGNSA. Trimming cost V 5 bases and J 7 bases, with 14 bases left between them.

The V and J genes are TRBV20-1 and TRBJ2-6; TRBD1 matches at 9 bases. V shed 7 bases and J 0 bases; nucleotides not matched to a gene: 4. This CDR3 has 15 amino acids. CDR1 DFQATT and CDR2 SNEGSKA come from the germline V gene (reference sequence). The CDR3 bases are TGCAGTGGGACAGGGGAGATCTCTGGGGCCAACGTCCTGACTTTC. Translated, it gives CSGTGEISGANVLTF.

The CDR3: CASSPDSLAGELFF. The CDR3 DNA reads as TGTGCCAGCAGCCCGGACAGCCTGGCCGGGGAGCTGTTTTTT. The rearrangement links TRBV7-9 to TRBJ2-2, with a tentative D call TRBD1 (6 bases). Germline lookup yields CDR1 SEHNR and CDR2 FQNEAQ (reference sequence). V lost 5 bases and J lost 6, with 13 bases in between. CDR3 length: 14 residues.

The sample holds many counts of this clonotype. This sequence joins TRBV7-2 and TRBJ1-5; no clear D. This CDR3 is 14 amino acids long. Germline loops: CDR1 SGHTA, CDR2 FQGNSA. Trimming left V 3 bases short and J 1 base short, with 7 bases between. The CDR3 coding sequence is TGTGCCAGCAGCTTGAAAGGGAGCAATCAGCCCCAGCATTTT. It encodes CASSLKGSNQPQHF.

This clonotype was found a few times. The chain links TRBV28 to TRBJ2-7, with 7 bases lining up with TRBD1. CDR1 is MDHEN, CDR2 SYDVKM, per germline. CDR3 size: 15 residues. Germline trimming cut 2 bases from V and 3 bases from J; bases unmatched to any gene: 7. This CDR3 reads CASSLARPGGYEQYF. CDR3 bases: TGTGCCAGCAGTTTAGCACGGCCAGGGGGCTACGAGCAGTACTTC.

The V and J genes are TRBV19 and TRBJ2-1, with D possibly TRBD2 on 5 matching bases. Germline V CDR1 and CDR2: LNHDA, SQIVND (reference sequence). The CDR3 length is 14 residues. The germline V and J ends were trimmed by 2 bases and 0 bases, with 5 bases remaining between them. The CDR3 sequence is CASSITSSYNEQFF. CDR3 sequence (DNA): TGTGCCAGTAGTATAACTAGCTCCTACAATGAGCAGTTCTTC.

This clonotype was seen at least ten times. The chain couples TRBV7-2 to TRBJ1-2; D uncertain. CDR3 length: 13 amino acids. V lost 2 bases, J lost 7 bases, and 11 bases lay in between. The germline gives CDR1 SGHTA, CDR2 FQGNSA. CDR3 DNA sequence: TGTGCCAGCAGCTTAAGCCAGGAGATTGGCTACACCTTC. It is translated as CASSLSQEIGYTF.

This clonotype was found a few times. V and J are TRBV7-2 and TRBJ1-2, with D tentatively TRBD1 (5 bases). V lost 1 base and J 7 bases, leaving 13 bases between the germline ends. The CDR3 runs 14 residues. Germline V CDR1 and CDR2: SGHTA, FQGNSA. CDR3 DNA sequence: TGTGCCAGCAGCTTAGGGGGGGGGAGGGGTGGCTACACCTTC. This sequence encodes CASSLGGGRGGYTF. The full variable domain, in which reference TRBV7-2 and TRBJ1-2 provide the parts outside the CDR3, is GAGVSQSPSNKVTEKGKDVELRCDPISGHTALYWYRQSLGQGLEFLIYFQGNSAPDKSGLPSDRFSAERTGGSVSTLTIQRTQQEDSAVYLCASSLGGGRGGYTFGSGTRLTVV.

The table lists this clonotype with many counts. The rearrangement uses TRBV7-2 and TRBJ1-6, with 7 bases identical to TRBD1. This CDR3 is built from 14 residues. Germline V gives CDR1 SGHTA, CDR2 FQGNSA. The J segment lost 7 bases and the V segment lost 2 bases, leaving 2 bases of the junction unmatched. The CDR3 spells CASSLQQGNSPLHF. CDR3 coding DNA: TGTGCCAGCAGCTTACAACAGGGGAATTCACCCCTCCACTTT. Drawing the rest from reference TRBV7-2 and TRBJ1-6, the complete variable domain is GAGVSQSPSNKVTEKGKDVELRCDPISGHTALYWYRQSLGQGLEFLIYFQGNSAPDKSGLPSDRFSAERTGGSVSTLTIQRTQQEDSAVYLCASSLQQGNSPLHFGNGTRLTVT.

The V gene is TRBV6-2 or TRBV6-3, the J gene TRBJ2-1, with 9 positions matching TRBD2. CDR1 MNHEY and CDR2 SVGEGT come from the germline V gene. The CDR3 is 18 residues long. With V trimmed by 2 bases and J by 5 bases, 13 bases remained unmatched. As DNA, the CDR3 is TGTGCCAGCAGTTACCCCCCGCGGACTAGCGAGCAGAACAATGAGCAGTTCTTC. Its protein product is CASSYPPRTSEQNNEQFF.

In its sample, this clonotype was seen a few times. This sequence joins TRBV6-2 or TRBV6-3 and TRBJ1-1; 8 nucleotides align to TRBD1. Germline V gene lookup returns CDR1 MNHEY and CDR2 SVGEGT. Germline trimming cut 8 bases from V and 1 base from J; bases unmatched to any gene: 6. The CDR3 spans 14 residues. CDR3 region: CASGRQGPNTEAFF. CDR3 DNA sequence: TGTGCCAGCGGCAGACAGGGGCCGAACACTGAAGCTTTCTTT.

This chain uses TRBV6-2 or TRBV6-3 with TRBJ1-5; D not certain. The V end was cut by 2 bases, the J end by 5 bases, with 10 bases between. This CDR3 has 14 amino acids. Germline-derived CDR1 and CDR2 are MNHEY and SVGEGT. CDR3 DNA sequence: TGTGCCAGCAGTTACACTGGGAGCTATCAGCCCCAGCATTTT. It codes for CASSYTGSYQPQHF.

The table lists this clonotype with many counts. The chain couples TRBV6-2 or TRBV6-3 to TRBJ2-7, with 10 bases lining up with TRBD2. Germline V lookup: CDR1 MNHEY, CDR2 SVGEGT. CDR3 length equals 15 residues. Trimming removed 8 bases from V and 6 bases from J; junction bases left unmatched: 13. In nucleotides, the CDR3 is TGTGCCAGCTCCGTGCTAGCGGGAGAAATCGGCGAGCAGTACTTC. It codes for CASSVLAGEIGEQYF.

In DNA form, the CDR3 reads TGTGCCAGCAGTCGGGACAGGGAGTCCATTCAGTACTTC. Protein: CASSRDRESIQYF. This sequence joins TRBV12-3 or TRBV12-4 and TRBJ2-4, with 9 bases fitting TRBD1. V shed 5 bases, J shed 9 bases, and the junction held 5 bases outside the gene matches. The CDR3 is 13 residues long.

This sequence joins TRBV6-2 or TRBV6-3 and TRBJ1-1; 7 bases align to TRBD1. This CDR3 is built from 13 residues. V lost 8 bases to trimming and J lost 4 bases; unmatched junction nucleotides: 7. Germline V gene data show CDR1 as MNHEY and CDR2 as SVGEGT. This chain's CDR3 is CASGNRGITEAFF. CDR3 sequence (DNA): TGTGCCAGCGGGAACAGGGGAATCACTGAAGCTTTCTTT.

This chain joins TRBV6-2 or TRBV6-3 and TRBJ2-3; D remains unclear. CDR3 length: 17 amino acids. In germline, CDR1 is MNHEY, CDR2 SVGEGT. Trimming cost V 3 bases and J 4 bases, with 20 bases left between them. CDR3 nucleotides: TGTGCCAGCAGTTATTATCTAGGAGACCGAGACGCAGATACGCAGTATTTT. It specifies CASSYYLGDRDADTQYF.

CDR3 nucleotides: TGTGCCAGCAGCCTACAGGGGGCTCGGTTGAACACTGAAGCTTTCTTT. Translating gives CASSLQGARLNTEAFF. This chain joins TRBV5-4 and TRBJ1-1; TRBD1 aligns across 9 bases. The CDR3 is 16 residues long. Germline loops: CDR1 SGHNT, CDR2 YYREEE (reference sequence). Germline trimming cut 4 bases from V and 0 bases from J; bases unmatched to any gene: 7.

This clonotype was picked up a small number of times. The rearrangement uses TRBV6-1 and TRBJ1-6, with a tentative D call TRBD1 (5 bases). Germline V gene data show CDR1 as MNHNS and CDR2 as SASEGT. Trimming took 7 bases from V and 7 from J, leaving 14 bases between them. The CDR3 length is 14 residues. The CDR3 coding sequence is TGTGCCAGCATAGCTCGACGGGACAATTCACCCCTCCACTTT. Translating it yields CASIARRDNSPLHF.

The chain recombines TRBV2 with TRBJ2-1; 10 bases agree with TRBD2. The trim removed 7 bases at V and 9 bases at J, leaving 9 bases unmatched. Germline V gene data show CDR1 as SNHLY and CDR2 as FYNNEI. This CDR3 spans 14 amino acids. In DNA, the CDR3 is TGTGCCAGCATAAGGGCTAGCGGGAGTTTTGAGCAGTTCTTC. Translation: CASIRASGSFEQFF.

This clonotype was recorded at least ten times. The chain employs TRBV7-2 and TRBJ1-5; D is uncertain. Trimming left V 5 bases short and J 1 base short, with 15 bases between. The germline CDR1 and CDR2 sequences are SGHTA and FQGNSA. The CDR3 is 16 amino acids. This CDR3 reads CASSPARVTSNQPQHF. For the CDR3, the DNA is TGTGCCAGCAGCCCTGCGAGGGTAACGAGCAATCAGCCCCAGCATTTT.

CDR3 in amino acids: CASSRRTSGALEQFF. The CDR3 DNA reads TGCGCCAGCAGCCGCAGGACTAGCGGGGCTCTAGAGCAGTTCTTC. The gene calls are TRBV5-1 and TRBJ2-1; 12 bases agree with TRBD2. With V trimmed by 4 bases and J by 10 bases, 9 bases remained unmatched. Germline V gives CDR1 SGHRS, CDR2 YFSETQ. The CDR3 contains 15 residues.